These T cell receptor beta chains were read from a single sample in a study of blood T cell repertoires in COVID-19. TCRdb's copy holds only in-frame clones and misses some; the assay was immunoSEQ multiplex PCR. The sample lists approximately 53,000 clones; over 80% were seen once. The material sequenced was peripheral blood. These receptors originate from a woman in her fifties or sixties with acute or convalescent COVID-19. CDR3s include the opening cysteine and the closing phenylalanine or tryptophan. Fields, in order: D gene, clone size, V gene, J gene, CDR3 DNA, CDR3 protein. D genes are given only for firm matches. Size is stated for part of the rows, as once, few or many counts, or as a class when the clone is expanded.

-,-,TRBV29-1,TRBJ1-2,TGCAGCGTTGAGGGCGATTATGGCTACACCTTC,CSVEGDYGYTF
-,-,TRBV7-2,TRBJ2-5,TGTGCCAGCAGCTTAGGTCTCCAAGAGACCCAGTACTTC,CASSLGLQETQYF
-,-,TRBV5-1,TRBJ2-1,TGCGCCAGCAGCTCCGGGACTCAACCCTACAATGAGCAGTTCTTC,CASSSGTQPYNEQFF
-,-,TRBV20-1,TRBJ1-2,TGCAGTGCAGGTGGGACAAGAGGCTACACCTTC,CSAGGTRGYTF
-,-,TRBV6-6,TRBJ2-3,TGTGCCAGCAGGACGGGGGGCACAGATACGCAGTATTTT,CASRTGGTDTQYF
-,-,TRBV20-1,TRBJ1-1,TGCAGTGCTCTTATGAACACTGAAGCTTTCTTT,CSALMNTEAFF
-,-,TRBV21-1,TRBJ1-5,TGTGCCAGCAGCAAGGAAGTCTCGGGAAGGAACAATCAGCCCCAGCATTTT,CASSKEVSGRNNQPQHF
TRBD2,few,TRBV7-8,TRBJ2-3,TGTGCCAGCAGCCCCGGGGGGGCAGTCCCAGATACGCAGTATTTT,CASSPGGAVPDTQYF
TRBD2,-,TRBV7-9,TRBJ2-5,TGTGCCAGCAGCCAAACCCGGACTAGCGAACAAGAGACCCAGTACTTC,CASSQTRTSEQETQYF
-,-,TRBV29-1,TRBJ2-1,TGCAGCGTTTTACAGGGCTATGGGGATGAGCAGTTCTTC,CSVLQGYGDEQFF
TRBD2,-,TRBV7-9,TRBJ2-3,TGTGCCAGCAGGTCAGCGGGGTTACGCACAGATACGCAGTATTTT,CASRSAGLRTDTQYF
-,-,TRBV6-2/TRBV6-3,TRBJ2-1,TGTGCCAGCAGTTACTCGGGAGGACGTATATACAATGAGCAGTTCTTC,CASSYSGGRIYNEQFF
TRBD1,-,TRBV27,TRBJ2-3,TGTGCCAGCACCCCAAACAGGGGGCGCGGCACAGATACGCAGTATTTT,CASTPNRGRGTDTQYF
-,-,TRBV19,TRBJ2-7,TGTGCCAGTAGTGCCAATGGCTTTGCCTACGAGCAGTACTTC,CASSANGFAYEQYF
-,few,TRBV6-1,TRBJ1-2,TGTGCCAGCAGTGAAGCAGGCAGGGGTAACTATGGCTACACCTTC,CASSEAGRGNYGYTF
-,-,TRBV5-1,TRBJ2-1,TGCGCCAGCAGCCCTCGACTAGGTGAGGGCAATGAGCAGTTCTTC,CASSPRLGEGNEQFF
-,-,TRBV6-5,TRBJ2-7,TGTGCCAGCAGTTACTCGGGGGCCGACTCCTACGAGCAGTACTTC,CASSYSGADSYEQYF
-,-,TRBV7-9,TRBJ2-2,TGTGCCAGCAGCCTAGGGCTGAACACCGGGGAGCTGTTTTTT,CASSLGLNTGELFF
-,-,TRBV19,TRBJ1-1,TGTGCCAGTAGTATAGATAGTCGGAACACTGAAGCTTTCTTT,CASSIDSRNTEAFF
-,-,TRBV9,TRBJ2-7,TGTGCCAGCAGCGTAGGCAGCAGATCGCGGGAGCAGTACTTC,CASSVGSRSREQYF
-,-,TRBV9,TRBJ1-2,TGTGCCACCCGAGACCTGACAGCCACGGAATATGGCTACACCTTC,CATRDLTATEYGYTF
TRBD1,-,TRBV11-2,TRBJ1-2,TGTGCCAGCAGCTTAGATCGGAGACAGGGCTACTATGGCTACACCTTC,CASSLDRRQGYYGYTF
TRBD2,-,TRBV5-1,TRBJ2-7,TGCGCCAGCAGTCTAGCGGGGGGGCCGTACGAGCAGTACTTC,CASSLAGGPYEQYF
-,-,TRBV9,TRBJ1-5,TGTGCCAGCAGCGCGGGGGAGGGGGACCAGCCCCAGCATTTT,CASSAGEGDQPQHF
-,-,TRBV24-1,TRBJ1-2,TGTGCCACCAGGCCCGAGGGCTCCTATGGCTACACCTTC,CATRPEGSYGYTF
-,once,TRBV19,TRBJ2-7,TGTGCCAGTAGGGACTTCTTGGCCTACGAGCAGTACTTC,CASRDFLAYEQYF
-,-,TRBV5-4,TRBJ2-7,TGTGCCAGCAGCTCCGGCAGGACAGCCCTGGGGGAGCAGTACTTC,CASSSGRTALGEQYF
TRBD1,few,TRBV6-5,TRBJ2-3,TGTGCCAGCAGAAGGACAGGGATCGCAGATACGCAGTATTTT,CASRRTGIADTQYF
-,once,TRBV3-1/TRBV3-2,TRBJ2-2,TGTGCCAGCAGCCTCGACCCCGGGACAAGCACCGGGGAGCTGTTTTTT,CASSLDPGTSTGELFF
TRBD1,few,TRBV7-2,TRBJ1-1,TGTGCCAGCAGCTTCGCCGGACAGGGGGGTGAAGCTTTCTTT,CASSFAGQGGEAFF
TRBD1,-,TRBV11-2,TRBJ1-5,TGTGCCAGCAGCTTAGTGGCAGGGGGTTTGGGTCAGCCCCAGCATTTT,CASSLVAGGLGQPQHF
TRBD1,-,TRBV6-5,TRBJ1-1,TGTGCCAGCAGTACTCCGGGACAGCAGGAAGCTTTCTTT,CASSTPGQQEAFF
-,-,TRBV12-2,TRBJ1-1,TGTGCAAGTCGCTTAGCCCTGACAGGTGAAGCTTTCTTT,CASRLALTGEAFF
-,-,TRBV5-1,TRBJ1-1,TGCGCCAGCAGCGGCAACATTGACACTGAAGCTTTCTTT,CASSGNIDTEAFF
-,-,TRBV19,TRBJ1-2,TGTGCCAGTAGTGACAGTCCCAATGGCTACACCTTC,CASSDSPNGYTF
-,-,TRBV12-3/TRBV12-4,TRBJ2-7,TGTGCCAGCAGTCACGACAGCGTCTACGAGCAGTACTTC,CASSHDSVYEQYF
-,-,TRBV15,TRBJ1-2,TGTGCCACCAGCAGAGATGCAACAGCCAACTATGGCTACACCTTC,CATSRDATANYGYTF
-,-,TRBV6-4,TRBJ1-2,TGTGCCAGTATAGTTAAGCCTGGCTACACCTTC,CASIVKPGYTF
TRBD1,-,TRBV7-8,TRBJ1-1,TGTGCCAGCAGCCCTCGGGCCCAGAAGGGGGCCGGGGCTTTCTTT,CASSPRAQKGAGAFF
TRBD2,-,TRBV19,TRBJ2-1,TGTGCCAGTAGTATTTTGGGGGGGGACTCCTACAATGAGCAGTTCTTC,CASSILGGDSYNEQFF
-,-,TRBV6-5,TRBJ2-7,TGTGCCAGCAGTCGCCAGGGATACGAGCAGTACTTC,CASSRQGYEQYF
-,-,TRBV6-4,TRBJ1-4,TGTGCCAGAAGTTCCCCCTTGGGAGGGGGGAATGAAAAACTGTTTTTT,CARSSPLGGGNEKLFF
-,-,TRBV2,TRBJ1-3,TGTGCCAGCAGTCCCCTCAGAGAGGGTTATGGAAACACCATATATTTT,CASSPLREGYGNTIYF
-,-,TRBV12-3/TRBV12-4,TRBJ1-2,TGTGCCAGCGGGCTCAAGGGGTGGTATGGCTACACCTTC,CASGLKGWYGYTF
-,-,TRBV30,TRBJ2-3,TGTGCCTGGAGTGTACTGGGAGTCGTGGATACGCAGTATTTT,CAWSVLGVVDTQYF
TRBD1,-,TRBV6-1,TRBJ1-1,TGTGCCAGCAGTGACGGGCAGGGGGCGCGATGGTGGACTGAAGCTTTCTTT,CASSDGQGARWWTEAFF
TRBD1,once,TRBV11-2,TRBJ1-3,TGTGCCAGCAGCTCCGGGACAGTCTCTGGAAACACCATATATTTT,CASSSGTVSGNTIYF